These 20 T cell receptor beta chains share one sample of origin, sequenced in a study of identical twins. TCRdb itself ran the 5' RACE reads through MiXCR, one entry per CDR3 protein. The data show 690,000 or so distinct CDR3 sequences, about 9.4% seen once. The same data also went into a second study, on yellow fever vaccine responses in identical twins.

The specimen was PBMCs. Receptors were obtained from a woman younger than 30 in good health.

The chain is built from TRBV18 and TRBJ2-1, with 8 bases that match TRBD1. CDR3 length equals 13 residues. Unmatched junction bases numbered 0, after V lost 1 base and J lost 7 bases. Germline lookup yields CDR1 KGHSH and CDR2 LQKENI. The CDR3 bases are TGTGCCAGCTCACCACGACAGGGGAATGAGCAGTTCTTC. This codes for CASSPRQGNEQFF.

This clonotype showed up many times. V and J are TRBV20-1 and TRBJ2-1; 14 bases line up with TRBD2. CDR3 size: 18 residues. V lost 0 bases to trimming and J lost 6 bases; unmatched junction nucleotides: 10. Germline CDR1 is DFQATT and CDR2 is SNEGSKA (reference sequence). The CDR3 bases are TGCAGTGCTAGAGATTGGAGACTAGCGGGAGGGACACGCAATGAGCAGTTCTTC. Translation: CSARDWRLAGGTRNEQFF.

The V call is TRBV5-1, the J call TRBJ2-7, with 10 bases matching TRBD2. The junction had 7 bases not matched to a gene; V was cut back by 4 bases and J by 3 bases. CDR3 length: 15 amino acids. Germline assignment: CDR1 SGHRS and CDR2 YFSETQ. CDR3 coding DNA: TGCGCCAGCAGCCCGGTGGCTAGCGGGAGCTACGAGCAGTACTTC. Residues: CASSPVASGSYEQYF.

This clonotype was seen repeatedly, ten times or more. The V and J genes are TRBV11-3 and TRBJ2-3, with 11 bases that match TRBD2. Germline-derived CDR1 and CDR2 are SGHNT and YENEEA. The CDR3 totals 21 residues. V lost 3 bases and J lost 4; bases outside the gene matches: 21. CDR3 coding DNA: TGTGCCAGCAGCTTCCGAGGGGATTCCTCCTTTAGCGGGAGGGCCCCAGATACGCAGTATTTT. Encoded protein: CASSFRGDSSFSGRAPDTQYF.

This sequence joins TRBV10-3 and TRBJ2-3; 9 nucleotides align to TRBD1. The CDR3 totals 15 residues. Germline-derived CDR1 and CDR2 are ENHRY and SYGVKD. Trimming took 3 bases from V and 2 from J; bases not matched to a gene: 3. The CDR3 reads CAISDRTGDTDTQYF. As DNA, the CDR3 is TGTGCCATCAGTGACCGGACAGGGGACACAGATACGCAGTATTTT.

This chain joins TRBV12-3 or TRBV12-4 and TRBJ2-2; the D call may be TRBD1 or TRBD2 (5 bases each). Trimming left V 6 bases short and J 5 bases short, with 13 bases between. This CDR3 is built from 14 residues. CDR3 loop: CASSVPGTTGELFF. The CDR3 DNA is TGTGCCAGCAGCGTGCCAGGGACGACCGGGGAGCTGTTTTTT.

This clonotype was observed at least ten times. The V gene is TRBV24-1, the J gene TRBJ2-5; D call uncertain. This CDR3 has 16 residues. V lost 4 bases and J lost 2, with 16 bases in between. Per germline, CDR1 KGHDR and CDR2 SFDVKD. CDR3 residues: CATSDPRPSQQETQYF. The CDR3 region has the DNA TGTGCCACCAGTGACCCACGACCCTCGCAACAAGAGACCCAGTACTTC.

This rearrangement joins TRBV7-8 to TRBJ1-5, with D possibly being TRBD1 (6 bases). The germline gives CDR1 SGHVS, CDR2 FQNEAQ. The CDR3 runs to 14 residues. Trimming pared 5 bases from V and 3 bases from J, leaving 11 bases between. CDR3 sequence (DNA): TGTGCCAGCAGCCCGGACAGCTACAATCAGCCCCAGCATTTT. Translated: CASSPDSYNQPQHF.

This clonotype was counted at least ten times. The rearrangement uses TRBV6-4 and TRBJ2-3; 10 bases are shared with TRBD1. The junction had 8 bases not matched to a gene; V was cut back by 10 bases and J by 1 base. This CDR3 comprises 15 residues. CDR1 is MRHNA, CDR2 SNTAGT, per germline. DNA of the CDR3: TGTGCCACCAGGACAGGGGGGTCCGGCACAGATACGCAGTATTTT. It specifies CATRTGGSGTDTQYF.

This clonotype was counted a few times. The genes are TRBV6-1 and TRBJ2-3, with D possibly being TRBD2 (7 bases). Germline V lookup: CDR1 MNHNS, CDR2 SASEGT. This CDR3 contains 16 residues. V lost 5 bases to trimming and J lost 3 bases, with 18 bases between them. CDR3 sequence (DNA): TGTGCCAGCAGTCGCGGGGGCCAGTTTTGGACAGATACGCAGTATTTT. It is translated as CASSRGGQFWTDTQYF.

This clonotype was found a few times. The V gene is TRBV5-1, the J gene TRBJ2-7, with D unresolved. The V gene lost 4 bases and the J gene lost 0 bases, with 14 bases spanning the gap. The CDR3 loop spans 15 amino acids. CDR1 SGHRS and CDR2 YFSETQ come from the germline V gene. DNA for the CDR3: TGCGCCAGCAGCCTGCTTGGGCGAGACTCCTACGAGCAGTACTTC. This translates into CASSLLGRDSYEQYF.

This clonotype was detected many times. The chain couples TRBV5-1 to TRBJ2-1; 10 bases match TRBD2. V shed 1 base, J shed 0 bases, and the junction held 7 bases outside the gene matches. Germline V gene lookup returns CDR1 SGHRS and CDR2 YFSETQ. The CDR3 runs 18 residues. The chain's CDR3 is CASSLLTSGVSSYNEQFF. The CDR3 DNA sequence: TGCGCCAGCAGCTTGTTAACTAGCGGGGTGAGCTCCTACAATGAGCAGTTCTTC.

This clonotype has only a few counts. J is TRBJ2-5 and V is TRBV3-1, with a tentative D call TRBD1 (5 bases). Trimming stripped 6 bases from V and 3 bases from J, with 17 bases between. CDR1 is LGHDT and CDR2 is YNNKEL in the germline V gene (reference sequence). There are 15 residues in the CDR3. The CDR3 region has the DNA TGTGCCAGCAGTCAATATCGACAGCTTAAAGAGACCCAGTACTTC. It is translated as CASSQYRQLKETQYF.

There are a few counts of this clonotype. V is TRBV24-1 and J is TRBJ2-1; no definite D call. This CDR3 is built from 16 residues. Germline CDR1 KGHDR, CDR2 SFDVKD. V lost 0 bases, J lost 4 bases, and 12 bases lay in between. CDR3 coding DNA: TGTGCCACCAGTGATTTGGGAGTAAATGGGTACAATGAGCAGTTCTTC. Residues: CATSDLGVNGYNEQFF.

As to this clonotype: Germline and junction disagree at one end, which may indicate a read error. The chain uses TRBV29-1 and TRBJ2-5, with 10 bases lining up with TRBD1. The CDR3 is 10 residues long. The V gene's germline CDR1 is SQVTM and CDR2 ANQGSEA. This chain's CDR3 is CSVDPGTGVF. The CDR3, as DNA: TGCAGCGTTGACCCCGGGACAGGGGTCTTC.

This clonotype has just a few counts. V usage is TRBV7-9 and J usage is TRBJ1-4; D ambiguous. V gave up 0 bases and J gave up 7 bases, with 9 bases separating them. CDR3 size: 14 residues. Looked up from germline, CDR1 is SEHNR and CDR2 is FQNEAQ (reference sequence). CDR3 coding DNA: TGTGCCAGCAGCTTAGCGGGGTTCACTGAAAAACTGTTTTTT. Amino acids: CASSLAGFTEKLFF. Together with reference TRBV7-9 and TRBJ1-4, the CDR3 gives the full variable domain: DTGVSQNPRHKITKRGQNVTFRCDPISEHNRLYWYRQTLGQGPEFLTYFQNEAQLEKSRLLSDRFSAERPKGSFSTLEIQRTEQGDSAMYLCASSLAGFTEKLFFGSGTQLSVL.

This clonotype appeared many times. V and J are TRBV12-3 or TRBV12-4 and TRBJ1-1, with D perhaps matching TRBD1 (5 bases). The CDR3 has 13 residues. The V gene lost 6 bases and the J gene lost 1 base, with 9 bases spanning the gap. The CDR3 DNA is TGTGCCAGCAGATCCGGACAGAACACTGAAGCTTTCTTT. It translates to CASRSGQNTEAFF.

The chain recombines TRBV6-5 with TRBJ2-3; TRBD1 matches 8 bases. The CDR3 runs 18 residues. Trimming at V came to 4 bases and at J to 2 bases, leaving 14 bases not matched to a gene. Germline-derived CDR1 and CDR2 are MNHEY and SVGAGI. The CDR3 bases are TGTGCCAGCAGTTCCCTTGGTGACAGGGGAGGATTCACAGATACGCAGTATTTT. Its translation is CASSSLGDRGGFTDTQYF.

Only a few counts were recorded for this clonotype. The V call is TRBV28, the J call TRBJ2-1; D unclear. Germline CDR1 reads MDHEN; CDR2 reads SYDVKM. V gave up 3 bases and J gave up 5 bases, with 8 bases separating them. The CDR3 covers 13 residues. The CDR3 DNA sequence: TGTGCCAGCAGTTTCTCCCTGGACAATGAGCAGTTCTTC. It codes for CASSFSLDNEQFF.

The chain combines TRBV3-1 with TRBJ2-2, with 9 bases lining up with TRBD2. There are 17 residues in the CDR3. Trimming at V came to 8 bases and at J to 4 bases, leaving 14 bases not matched to a gene. Germline V gene sequence: CDR1 LGHDT, CDR2 YNNKEL (reference sequence). The CDR3 reads CASCPYRGLAITGELFF. CDR3 in DNA: TGTGCCAGCTGCCCATACCGGGGACTAGCTATCACCGGGGAGCTGTTTTTT.